A single sample gave rise to the 8 T cell receptor beta chains below, sequenced in a study of T cell repertoires in cytomegalovirus infection. TCRdb analysed the reads with MiXCR anew, one entry per CDR3 protein. The sample contains about 460,000 distinct CDR3 sequences, around 11% of which appear only once. The sequencing sample was made of PBMCs. The receptors were gathered from a human donor in good health (CMV status not recorded). Some clones in this sample may be carry-over from other donors' samples.

The sample holds many counts of this clonotype. The genes are TRBV10-3 and TRBJ2-7; perhaps TRBD2 as D (7 bases). V lost 4 bases and J 0 bases, leaving 16 bases between the germline ends. This CDR3 region has 16 residues. Germline values: CDR1 ENHRY, CDR2 SYGVKD. CDR3 in amino acids: CAISAGGGRLSYEQYF. As DNA, the CDR3 is TGTGCCATCAGTGCTGGCGGGGGCCGTCTCTCCTACGAGCAGTACTTC.

This clonotype came up a few times. This sequence joins TRBV15 and TRBJ1-1; D is perhaps TRBD1 (5 bases). This CDR3 has 14 amino acids. The ends were cut back, 0 bases at V and 3 bases at J, with 8 bases in the middle. The germline V gene has CDR1 LNHNV and CDR2 YYDKDF (reference sequence). CDR3 residues: CATSRDPGHTEAFF. CDR3 coding DNA: TGTGCCACCAGCAGAGATCCAGGGCACACTGAAGCTTTCTTT.

This clonotype was recorded many times. The CDR3 nucleotides are TGTGCCAGCAGTTTGGACGGGGGCGACTCCTACGAGCAGTACTTC. Translated, it gives CASSLDGGDSYEQYF. The chain links TRBV12-3 or TRBV12-4 to TRBJ2-7; either TRBD1 or TRBD2 may supply D (6 bases each). V was clipped by 3 bases and J by 0 bases, with 12 bases between them. This CDR3 spans 15 amino acids.

This clonotype was counted at least ten times. The chain couples TRBV28 to TRBJ2-1; 10 bases map to TRBD2. This CDR3 comprises 17 residues. V gave up 5 bases and J gave up 4 bases; unmatched junction bases: 11. Germline loops: CDR1 MDHEN, CDR2 SYDVKM. DNA of the CDR3: TGTGCCAGCAGTCAAACCTCGAGCGGGAGGGCGTACAATGAGCAGTTCTTC. It translates to CASSQTSSGRAYNEQFF.

There are many counts of this clonotype. This chain joins TRBV19 and TRBJ1-4; D is unresolved. V was trimmed by 6 bases and J by 5 bases, leaving 16 bases between them. This CDR3 is 15 amino acids long. Looked up from germline, CDR1 is LNHDA and CDR2 is SQIVND (reference sequence). The CDR3 sequence: CASRSLLGANEKLFF. Here the CDR3 DNA reads TGTGCCAGTAGGTCTCTATTGGGAGCAAATGAAAAACTGTTTTTT.

The table lists this clonotype with a few counts. The chain recombines TRBV27 with TRBJ2-1; no clear D gene. The CDR3 spans 13 residues. The V end lost 3 bases, the J end lost 6 bases, and 9 bases lay between the germline ends. Germline CDR1 MNHEY, CDR2 SMNVEV (reference sequence). In nucleotides, the CDR3 is TGTGCCAGCAGTTTCTCGGGTCTCAATGAGCAGTTCTTC. This sequence encodes CASSFSGLNEQFF.

This clonotype was recorded at least ten times. CDR3 nucleotide sequence: TGTGCCGCAGCATGGACGGTGAGCTCCTACAATGAGCAGTTCTTC. Translation: CAAAWTVSSYNEQFF. The V call is TRBV2, the J call TRBJ2-1; no clear D gene. CDR3 length: 15 residues. V was shortened by 11 bases and J by 0 bases, with 17 bases between the two germline ends. The germline CDR1 and CDR2 sequences are SNHLY and FYNNEI.

This clonotype was picked up a small number of times. This rearrangement joins TRBV19 to TRBJ2-2, with D uncertain. CDR3 size: 12 residues. The V end lost 4 bases, the J end lost 8 bases, and 8 bases lay between the germline ends. Per germline, CDR1 LNHDA and CDR2 SQIVND (reference sequence). The CDR3, as DNA: TGTGCCAGTAGTAAGGAACTAGGGGAGCTGTTTTTT. Translated, it gives CASSKELGELFF.